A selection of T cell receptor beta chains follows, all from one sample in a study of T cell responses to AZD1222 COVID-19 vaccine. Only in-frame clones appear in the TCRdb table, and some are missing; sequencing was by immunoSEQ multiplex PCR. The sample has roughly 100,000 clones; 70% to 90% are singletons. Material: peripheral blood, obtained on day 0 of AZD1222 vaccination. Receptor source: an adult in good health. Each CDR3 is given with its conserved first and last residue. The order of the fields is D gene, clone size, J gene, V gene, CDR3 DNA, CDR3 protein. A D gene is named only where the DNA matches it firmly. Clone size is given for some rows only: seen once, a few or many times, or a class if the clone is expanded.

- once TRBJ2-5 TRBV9 TGTGCCAGCAGCGTAGAGGGCATATCGGGAGAGACCCAGTACTTC CASSVEGISGETQYF
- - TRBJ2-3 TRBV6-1 TGTGCCAGCAGTGAATTTGGCGGGGCCGAGGGTGCAGATACGCAGTATTTT CASSEFGGAEGADTQYF
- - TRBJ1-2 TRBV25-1 TGTGCCAGCAGTGAATTTGACACAAACGGGGACTACACCTTC CASSEFDTNGDYTF
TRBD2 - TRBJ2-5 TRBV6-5 TGTGCCAGCCAAACGGGGGGGAAGGAGACCCAGTACTTC CASQTGGKETQYF
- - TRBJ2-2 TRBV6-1 TGTGCCAGCAGTGAAGCCCGGTCGGCCGGGGAGCTGTTTTTT CASSEARSAGELFF
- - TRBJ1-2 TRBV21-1 TGTGCCAGCAGCAGTGCATTGACAGGGGCGAACTATGGCTACACCTTC CASSSALTGANYGYTF
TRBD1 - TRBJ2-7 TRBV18 TGTGCCAGCTCACCTGTCGGACAGGGTACCTACGAGCAGTACTTC CASSPVGQGTYEQYF
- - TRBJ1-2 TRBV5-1 TGCGCCAGCAGCTTCGGGGGGCCGCTCCAGGGCTACACCTTC CASSFGGPLQGYTF
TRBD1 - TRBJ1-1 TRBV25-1 TGTGCCAGCAGTAGGGGACAGGAGGGCACTGAAGCTTTCTTT CASSRGQEGTEAFF
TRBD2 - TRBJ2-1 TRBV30 TGTGCCTGGAGTGTCCGCGGGGGGGCCTCCGATGAGCAGTTCTTC CAWSVRGGASDEQFF
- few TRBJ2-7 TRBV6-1 TGTGCCAGCAGTGAAGTTCACTACGAGCAGTACTTC CASSEVHYEQYF
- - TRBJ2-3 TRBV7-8 TGTGCCAGCAGCGGCCCAATTACAGCAGATACGCAGTATTTT CASSGPITADTQYF
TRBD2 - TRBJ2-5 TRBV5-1 TGCGCCAGCAGAGCGGCTCTAGCGGGGGAGGAGACCCAGTACTTC CASRAALAGEETQYF
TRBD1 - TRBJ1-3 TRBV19 TGTGCCAGTAGTATCGGGACAGGAGTTGGAAACACCATATATTTT CASSIGTGVGNTIYF
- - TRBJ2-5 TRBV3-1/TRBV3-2 TGTGCCAGCAGCCAAGGACTACAAGAGACCCAGTACTTC CASSQGLQETQYF
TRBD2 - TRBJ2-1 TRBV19 TGTGCCAGTAGTCTCCCCCCGGGACTAGTGGGGGTGGAGCAGTTCTTC CASSLPPGLVGVEQFF
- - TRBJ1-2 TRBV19 TGTGCCAGTAGTATAGTTGTGCCGTCCCGTGGCTACACCTTC CASSIVVPSRGYTF
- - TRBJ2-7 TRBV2 TGTGCCAGCAGTGGGGACCCTGCCTACGAGCAGTACTTC CASSGDPAYEQYF
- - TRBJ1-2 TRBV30 TGTGCCTGGAGTGTACAAATAGCTGGGGGCTACACCTTC CAWSVQIAGGYTF
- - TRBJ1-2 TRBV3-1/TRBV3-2 TGTGCCAGCACCCCTAGGGGAATCGTAAACTATGGCTACACCTTC CASTPRGIVNYGYTF
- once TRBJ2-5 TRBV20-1 TGCAGTGCGAGTGGGGCAGGAGAGACCCAGTACTTC CSASGAGETQYF
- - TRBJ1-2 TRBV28 TGTGCCAGCAGTTTAGAGGCAGGGAGCTATGGCTACACCTTC CASSLEAGSYGYTF
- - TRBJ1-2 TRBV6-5 TGTGCCAGCAGTTACTCGTACAGGGACTATGGCTACACCTTC CASSYSYRDYGYTF
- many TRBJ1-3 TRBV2 TGTGCCAGCAGGGCGGGAATCTTCTCTGGAAACACCATATATTTT CASRAGIFSGNTIYF
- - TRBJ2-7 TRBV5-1 TGCGCCAGCAGTTTAACTAGTGGGGTTACCTCCTACGAGCAGTACTTC CASSLTSGVTSYEQYF
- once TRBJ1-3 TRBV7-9 TGTGCCAGCAGACTCGAGGGATGGGACAAGGGAAACACCATATATTTT CASRLEGWDKGNTIYF
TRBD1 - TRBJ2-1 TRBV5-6 TGTGCCAGCAGCCCGGACAGGACCCTTGAGCAGTTCTTC CASSPDRTLEQFF
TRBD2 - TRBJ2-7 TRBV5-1 TGCGCCAGCAGTTCTAGCGGGTCCTACGAGCAGTACTTC CASSSSGSYEQYF
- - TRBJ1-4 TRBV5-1 TGCGCCAGCAGCTCCGGTGAAAAACTGTTTTTT CASSSGEKLFF
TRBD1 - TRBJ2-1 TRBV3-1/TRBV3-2 TGTGCCAGCAGCCCTAGGGGGCTGAGCTCCTACAATGAGCAGTTCTTC CASSPRGLSSYNEQFF
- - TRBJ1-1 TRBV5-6 TGTGCCAGCAGGAGAGAATGGGGCACTGAAGCTTTCTTT CASRREWGTEAFF
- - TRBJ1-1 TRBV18 TGTGCCAGCTCACCAAGGGACACCAACACTGAAGCTTTCTTT CASSPRDTNTEAFF
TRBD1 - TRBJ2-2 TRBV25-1 TGTGCCAGCAGTCCACTTTTCGGGACAGCAGCCGGGGAGCTGTTTTTT CASSPLFGTAAGELFF
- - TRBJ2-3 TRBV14 TGTGCCAGCAGCCAAGATCTCTTCGGTAGCACAGATACGCAGTATTTT CASSQDLFGSTDTQYF
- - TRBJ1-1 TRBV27 TGTGCCAGCAGTTTACAAAGGAACACTGAAGCTTTCTTT CASSLQRNTEAFF
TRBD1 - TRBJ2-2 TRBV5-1 TGCGCCAGCAGCAACACAGGGGCCCTCACCGGGGAGCTGTTTTTT CASSNTGALTGELFF
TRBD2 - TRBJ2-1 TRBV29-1 TGCAGCGTTGAAGTGGGGGGGAACAATGAGCAGTTCTTC CSVEVGGNNEQFF